These 2 T cell receptor beta chains were sequenced from one sample in a study of blood T cell repertoires in COVID-19. TCRdb's copy holds only in-frame clones and misses some; the assay was immunoSEQ multiplex PCR. The repertoire holds about 280,000 clones, approximately 83% seen once, with 2.1% in the top ten. The sequencing input was peripheral blood. The receptors originated from a woman between 25 and 40 years old who had recovered from COVID-19.

This clone appeared once. The chain combines TRBV7-8 with TRBJ2-5, with 7 bases matching TRBD2. The V gene's germline CDR1 is SGHVS and CDR2 FQNEAQ. Trimming at V came to 0 bases and at J to 1 base, leaving 2 bases not matched to a gene. This CDR3 region has 15 residues. CDR3 bases: TGTGCCAGCAGCTTAGCGGGGGGGTCCCAAGAGACCCAGTACTTC. Protein: CASSLAGGSQETQYF.

The J gene is TRBJ2-5, the V gene TRBV27; D remains unclear. The V gene's germline CDR1 is MNHEY and CDR2 SMNVEV (reference sequence). V lost 6 bases and J lost 5, with 16 bases in between. CDR3 size: 14 residues. In nucleotides, the CDR3 is TGTGCCAGCAGCCGAGGTGACGGAATTGAGACCCAGTACTTC. Its translation: CASSRGDGIETQYF.